This TCR beta chain was sequenced in a study of T cell responses to AZD1222 COVID-19 vaccine. Only in-frame clones appear in the TCRdb table, and some are missing; sequencing was by immunoSEQ multiplex PCR. This table has 200,000 or so clones, about 92% appearing once. Germline V CDR1 and CDR2: SGHRS, YFSETQ. The CDR3 sequence is 14 residues long. The ends were cut back, 0 bases at V and 1 base at J, with 7 bases in the middle. This TCR was recovered from an adult in good health. This chain links TRBV5-1 with TRBJ1-1, with unresolved D. Sequences were derived from peripheral blood, sampled on day 0 of AZD1222 vaccination. CDR3 in amino acids: CASSLARQNTEAFF. CDR3 DNA sequence: TGCGCCAGCAGCTTGGCTCGGCAGAACACTGAAGCTTTCTTT.